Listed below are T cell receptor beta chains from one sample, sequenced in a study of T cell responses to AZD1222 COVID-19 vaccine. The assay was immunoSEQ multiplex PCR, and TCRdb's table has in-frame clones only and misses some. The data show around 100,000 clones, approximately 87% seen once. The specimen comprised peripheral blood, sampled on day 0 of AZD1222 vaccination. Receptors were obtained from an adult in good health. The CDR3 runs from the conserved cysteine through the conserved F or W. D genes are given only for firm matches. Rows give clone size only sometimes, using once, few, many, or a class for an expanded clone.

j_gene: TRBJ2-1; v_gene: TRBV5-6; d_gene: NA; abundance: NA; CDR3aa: CASSRPGQQSGNEQFF; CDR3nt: TGTGCCAGCAGCCGGCCGGGACAACAATCGGGGAATGAGCAGTTCTTC
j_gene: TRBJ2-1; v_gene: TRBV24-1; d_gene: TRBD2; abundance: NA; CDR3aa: CATQAPTSGSSYNEQFF; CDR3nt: TGTGCCACCCAGGCTCCGACTAGCGGGAGCTCCTACAATGAGCAGTTCTTC
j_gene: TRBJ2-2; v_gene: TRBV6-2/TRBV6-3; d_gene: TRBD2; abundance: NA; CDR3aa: CASSYLAGGTYTGELFF; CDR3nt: TGTGCCAGCAGTTATCTCGCGGGAGGGACGTACACCGGGGAGCTGTTTTTT
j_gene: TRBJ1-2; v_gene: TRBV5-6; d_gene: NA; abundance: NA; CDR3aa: CASSLLSDGYTF; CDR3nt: TGTGCCAGCAGCTTGCTCTCAGATGGCTACACCTTC
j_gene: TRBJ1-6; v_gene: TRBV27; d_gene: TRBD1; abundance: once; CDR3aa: CASSPGTVRSYNSPLHF; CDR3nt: TGTGCCAGCAGTCCTGGGACAGTCAGGTCCTATAATTCACCCCTCCACTTT
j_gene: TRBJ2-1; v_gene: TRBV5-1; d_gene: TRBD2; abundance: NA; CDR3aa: CASKGGSSYNEQFF; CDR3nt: TGCGCCAGTAAAGGCGGGAGCTCCTACAATGAGCAGTTCTTC
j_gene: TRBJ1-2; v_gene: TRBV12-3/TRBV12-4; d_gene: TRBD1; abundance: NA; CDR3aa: CASSPTGEGGYTF; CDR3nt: TGTGCCAGCAGCCCGACAGGGGAAGGAGGCTACACCTTC
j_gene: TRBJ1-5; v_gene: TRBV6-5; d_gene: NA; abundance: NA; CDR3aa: CASNPGVGHQPQHF; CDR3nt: TGTGCCAGCAACCCGGGTGTAGGTCATCAGCCCCAGCATTTT
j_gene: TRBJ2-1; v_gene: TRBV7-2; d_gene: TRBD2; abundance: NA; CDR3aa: CASSLASGRVDEQFF; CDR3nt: TGTGCCAGCAGCTTAGCTAGCGGGAGGGTCGATGAGCAGTTCTTC
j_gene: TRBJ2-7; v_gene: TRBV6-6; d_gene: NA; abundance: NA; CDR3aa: CASSSGDSGVEYF; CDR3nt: TGTGCCAGCAGTTCCGGGGACTCAGGGGTCGAGTACTTC
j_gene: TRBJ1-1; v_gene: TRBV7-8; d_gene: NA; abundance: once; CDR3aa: CASSIHGEDAGTEAFF; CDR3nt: TGTGCCAGCAGCATACATGGAGAGGACGCTGGCACTGAAGCTTTCTTT
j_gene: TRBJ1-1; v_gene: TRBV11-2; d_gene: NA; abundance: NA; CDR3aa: CASSTRTEAFF; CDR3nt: TGTGCCAGCAGCACCCGCACTGAAGCTTTCTTT
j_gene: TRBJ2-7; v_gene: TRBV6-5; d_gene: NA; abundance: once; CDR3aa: CASSPSGDEQYF; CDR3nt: TGTGCCAGCAGCCCATCAGGGGACGAGCAGTACTTC
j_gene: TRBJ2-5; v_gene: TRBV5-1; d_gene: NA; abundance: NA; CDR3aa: CASSVTGVRETQYF; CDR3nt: TGCGCCAGCAGCGTCACGGGTGTGAGAGAGACCCAGTACTTC
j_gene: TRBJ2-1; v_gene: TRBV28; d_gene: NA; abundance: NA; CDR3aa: CASIAGGGRNEQFF; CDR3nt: TGTGCCAGCATCGCTGGGGGGGGCAGAAATGAGCAGTTCTTC
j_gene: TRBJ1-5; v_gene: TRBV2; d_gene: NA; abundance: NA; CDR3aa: CASRFGRTAGPQHF; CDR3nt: TGTGCCAGCCGGTTCGGTAGGACAGCCGGGCCCCAGCATTTT
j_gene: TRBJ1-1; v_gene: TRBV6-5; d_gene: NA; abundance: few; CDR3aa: CASSYSSGGAAFF; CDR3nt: TGTGCCAGCAGTTACTCGTCGGGGGGCGCAGCTTTCTTT
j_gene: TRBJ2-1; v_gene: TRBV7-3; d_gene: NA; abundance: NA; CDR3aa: CASSFFRERGNEQFF; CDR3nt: TGTGCCAGCAGCTTCTTCCGGGAGCGTGGAAATGAGCAGTTCTTC
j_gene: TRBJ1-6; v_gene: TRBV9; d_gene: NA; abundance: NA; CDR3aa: CASSVSSSGSPLHF; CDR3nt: TGTGCCAGCAGCGTATCTAGTTCTGGTTCACCCCTCCACTTT
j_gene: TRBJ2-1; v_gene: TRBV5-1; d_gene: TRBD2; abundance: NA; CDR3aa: CASSLEGGGLASNEQFF; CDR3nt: TGCGCCAGCAGCTTGGAGGGAGGGGGACTAGCTAGCAATGAGCAGTTCTTC